The TCR beta chain under discussion was sequenced for a study of siplizumab effects on memory and regulatory T cells. This CDR3 spans 15 amino acids. J gave up 2 bases and V 5 bases, and 7 bases lay outside the gene matches. Per the germline V gene, CDR1 is MNHEY and CDR2 is SMNVEV (reference sequence). General observations from the study: Confirmation that proliferating Tregs from siplizumab cultures had suppressive function was not obtained. Siplizumab significantly lowered the alloreactive sequences that could be traced to unstimulated CD4+ memory cells.

Clones were sequenced by immunoSEQ multiplex PCR, and TCRdb holds only the in-frame ones, with some missing. The sample has 45,000 to 60,000 clones, more than 75% seen once. Remarks on this clone: Its antigen is not known.

This chain joins TRBV27 and TRBJ2-7, with 9 bases identical to TRBD1. The sequence was collected from a human donor in good health. The specimen was naive CD8+ T cells sorted from blood. In DNA, the CDR3 is TGTGCCAGCAGTCCAGGGCGGGACAGGGCCTACGAGCAGTACTTC. Its translation is CASSPGRDRAYEQYF.